These T cell receptor beta chains were read from a single sample in a study of Tregs in tolerant kidney transplant recipients. Only in-frame clones appear in the TCRdb table, and some are missing; sequencing was by immunoSEQ multiplex PCR. The table has hundreds of thousands of clones, about four fifths seen once; the top ten hold about 0.68%. The sequenced material came from CD4+ T cells from blood. These receptors were obtained from a human donor in good health. The CDR3 runs from the conserved cysteine through the conserved F or W. The D gene is left open where the match is weak.

V | D | CDR3
TRBV19 | - | CASRREGDPSGANVLTF
TRBV5-1 | - | CASSLEGRGTSGNTIYF
TRBV30 | - | CAYSSGTVTQYF
TRBV5-1 | - | CASSLVGSSSYEQYF
TRBV6-1 | - | CASSEAVNFRRGAIWNEQFF
TRBV4-1 | TRBD2 | CASSQDRVAGNTDTQYF
TRBV7-9 | - | CASSRGRGETQYF
TRBV29-1 | TRBD1 | CIVPGGGTNSGNTIYF
TRBV5-4 | TRBD1 | CASSLEAGGPYGYTF
TRBV7-9 | - | CASTRPAPGTEAFF
TRBV7-9 | - | CASSLAATRGYVGYTF
TRBV27 | TRBD1 | CASSPDRGPNNEQFF
TRBV4-1 | TRBD2 | CASSLRLAGDTDTQYF
TRBV5-1 | - | CASSLGAIDSNQPQHF
TRBV19 | - | CAVGLGQRSNQPQHF
TRBV15 | - | CATSRDQVGNTEAFF
TRBV5-1 | - | CASRPPPQETQYF
TRBV14 | - | CASSQDIGRVNSPLHF
TRBV5-8 | - | CASRSGPGSYNEQFF
TRBV10-3 | TRBD1 | CAISQTGTNYGYTF
TRBV4-1 | - | CASSQVVTVYNEQFF
TRBV6-5 | - | CASRGKRRGYEQYF
TRBV6-5 | - | CASSYSSDSGYGYTF
TRBV15 | - | CATSKMDQDSNQPQHF
TRBV10-3 | TRBD1 | CAIRAGTDEQFF
TRBV29-1 | - | CSAAGARDTQYF
TRBV6-4 | - | CASRLQASMNTEAFF